What follows are 30 T cell receptor beta chains derived from one specimen sequenced in a study of HIV-infected children after antiretroviral therapy interruption. The TCR library was built from RNA with a 3' RACE protocol and unique molecular identifiers. Each CDR3 protein gets one entry after TCRdb re-called the 3' RACE reads with MiXCR. The table includes 90,000 or so distinct CDR3 sequences, under 8% detected once. Treatment given: PENTA 11 planned treatment interruption arm or continuous ART arm. The sequenced sample was CD45RA+ CD4+ T cells from PBMCs, pooled from several time points, obtained from a donor given antiretroviral therapy, either interrupted or continuous. Subset meaning: naive CD4+ CD45RA+ CD45RO- T cells. The receptors come from a pool of human donors with HIV.

There are many counts of this clonotype. The chain has TRBV12-3 or TRBV12-4 and TRBJ1-4; TRBD1 is a possible D gene (5 bases). Trimming shortened V by 11 bases and J by 0 bases, and 10 bases separated the two germline ends. This CDR3 region has 13 residues. The CDR3 DNA follows: TGTGCCGGACCGGGACCAACTAATGAAAAACTGTTTTTT. Its protein is CAGPGPTNEKLFF.

This clonotype was counted ten times or more. This sequence joins TRBV13 and TRBJ2-7, with TRBD1 matching 8 bases. The CDR3 has 15 residues. J was trimmed by 3 bases and V by 3 bases; bases with no gene match: 7. In germline, CDR1 is PRHDT, CDR2 FYEKMQ (reference sequence). This CDR3 is CASSFEGTGHYEQYF. The CDR3 coding sequence is TGTGCCAGCAGCTTCGAAGGGACAGGTCACTACGAGCAGTACTTC.

Many counts were recorded for this clonotype. Here the CDR3 reads CASITGVNTEAFF. CDR3 bases: TGTGCCAGCATTACCGGGGTAAACACTGAAGCTTTCTTT. The chain combines TRBV28 with TRBJ1-1, with D hard to call. V gave up 7 bases and J gave up 2 bases, with 11 bases separating them. The CDR3 sequence is 13 residues long. Germline V gives CDR1 MDHEN, CDR2 SYDVKM.

This clonotype was seen ten or more times. The chain combines TRBV10-3 with TRBJ2-1; D not resolved. Germline V gene data show CDR1 as ENHRY and CDR2 as SYGVKD. Between the trimmed V and J ends, which lost 0 bases and 6 bases, there was a span of 3 bases. CDR3 length equals 12 residues. CDR3 in amino acids: CAISESGNEQFF. CDR3 nucleotides: TGTGCCATCAGTGAGTCAGGCAATGAGCAGTTCTTC.

Many counts were recorded for this clonotype. The chain links TRBV6-5 to TRBJ2-5, with D possibly TRBD1 on 7 matching bases. The CDR3 runs 14 residues. Germline V gene lookup returns CDR1 MNHEY and CDR2 SVGAGI. V dropped 0 bases and J dropped 5 bases, with 10 bases sitting between them. The DNA of the CDR3 is TGTGCCAGCAGTTACTCGACAGGGAGGGAGACCCAGTACTTC. Translation gives CASSYSTGRETQYF.

This clonotype has a count of ten or more. This chain connects TRBV28 to TRBJ2-7; TRBD1 might be the D (6 bases). V was shortened by 7 bases and J by 2 bases, with 18 bases between the two germline ends. Germline V gene lookup returns CDR1 MDHEN and CDR2 SYDVKM. The CDR3 is made up of 15 amino acids. The CDR3 protein is CASTPGGTMAYEQYF. In DNA, the CDR3 is TGTGCCAGCACTCCTGGTGGGACAATGGCCTACGAGCAGTACTTC.

This clonotype appeared many times. The chain combines TRBV29-1 with TRBJ2-1; D perhaps matches TRBD2 (5 bases). Germline lookup yields CDR1 SQVTM and CDR2 ANQGSEA. The CDR3 totals 12 residues. The V gene lost 3 bases and the J gene lost 3 bases, with 6 bases spanning the gap. In nucleotides, the CDR3 is TGCAGCGTTGACCGGGGCTACAATGAGCAGTTCTTC. Its protein product is CSVDRGYNEQFF.

This clonotype has ten or more counts. The chain employs TRBV12-3 or TRBV12-4 and TRBJ2-7, with 9 bases that match TRBD2. The CDR3 consists of 15 residues. The trim removed 3 bases at V and 2 bases at J, leaving 5 bases unmatched. Here the CDR3 reads CASSLAGGLPYEQYF. The CDR3 DNA follows: TGTGCCAGCAGTTTGGCGGGGGGGCTCCCCTACGAGCAGTACTTC.

This clonotype was recorded many times. This rearrangement joins TRBV20-1 to TRBJ1-1; 9 bases align to TRBD1. Germline values: CDR1 DFQATT, CDR2 SNEGSKA (reference sequence). CDR3 size: 13 residues. V shed 6 bases and J 1 base; nucleotides not matched to a gene: 3. The CDR3 spells CSAKQGANTEAFF. DNA of the CDR3: TGCAGTGCCAAACAGGGGGCGAACACTGAAGCTTTCTTT.

This clonotype was picked up many times. The chain employs TRBV18 and TRBJ1-5; D is unclear. V was cut by 2 bases and J by 5 bases, with 7 bases left in between. This CDR3 region has 13 residues. Germline V gene lookup returns CDR1 KGHSH and CDR2 LQKENI. DNA of the CDR3: TGTGCCAGCTCACCAGAGGGTTATCAGCCCCAGCATTTT. Amino acids: CASSPEGYQPQHF. Full variable domain (remainder filled in from reference TRBV18 and TRBJ1-5): NAGVMQNPRHLVRRRGQEARLRCSPMKGHSHVYWYRQLPEEGLKFMVYLQKENIIDESGMPKERFSAEFPKEGPSILRIQQVVRGDSAAYFCASSPEGYQPQHFGDGTRLSIL.

This clonotype has ten or more counts. The chain links TRBV5-4 to TRBJ2-7; 7 positions agree with TRBD1. Germline CDR1 and CDR2: SGHNT and YYREEE (reference sequence). The length of the CDR3 is 14 residues. V gave up 0 bases and J gave up 2 bases; unmatched junction bases: 2. The CDR3, as DNA: TGTGCCAGCAGCTTGGTGGGACAGCCCTACGAGCAGTACTTC. Amino acid sequence: CASSLVGQPYEQYF. The whole variable domain, filled in from reference TRBV5-4 and TRBJ2-7, reads ETGVTQSPTHLIKTRGQQVTLRCSSQSGHNTVSWYQQALGQGPQFIFQYYREEENGRGNFPPRFSGLQFPNYSSELNVNALELDDSALYLCASSLVGQPYEQYFGPGTRLTVT.

The chain links TRBV20-1 to TRBJ2-3; D is unclear. CDR1 DFQATT and CDR2 SNEGSKA come from the germline V gene (reference sequence). The CDR3 runs to 17 residues. Trimming shortened V by 6 bases and J by 3 bases, and 25 bases separated the two germline ends. In nucleotides, the CDR3 is TGCAGTGCCATCCCCCGAAGGGTTTCTTTTTTAACAGATACGCAGTATTTT. Residues: CSAIPRRVSFLTDTQYF.

This clonotype was found many times. This chain links TRBV20-1 with TRBJ2-4; 8 bases map to TRBD2. In germline, CDR1 is DFQATT, CDR2 SNEGSKA (reference sequence). The CDR3 has 17 amino acids. J lost 3 bases, V lost 2 bases, and 12 bases had no gene match. The CDR3 DNA follows: TGCAGTGCTAGATTGGTCGGGAGGGGCAGGGTCAAAAACATTCAGTACTTC. It specifies CSARLVGRGRVKNIQYF.

Many counts were recorded for this clonotype. The chain couples TRBV4-1 to TRBJ1-5, with D perhaps TRBD1 (5 bases). Trimming removed 8 bases from V and 4 bases from J, with 18 bases in between. The CDR3 consists of 15 residues. Germline values: CDR1 MGHRA, CDR2 YSYEKL. CDR3 protein: CASRQTGTLNQPQHF. Written as DNA, the CDR3 is TGCGCCAGCCGACAAACCGGGACCCTAAATCAGCCCCAGCATTTT.

This clonotype was picked up a small number of times. This chain links TRBV7-2 with TRBJ2-1, with 8 bases identical to TRBD1. V trimming: 5 bases; J trimming: 10 bases; junction bases outside the gene matches: 4. Germline V gene lookup returns CDR1 SGHTA and CDR2 FQGNSA. This CDR3 contains 12 residues. The CDR3, as DNA: TGTGCCAGCAGCCTGACAGGGGAAGAGCAGTTCTTC. Protein: CASSLTGEEQFF.

This clonotype has just a few counts. This chain joins TRBV25-1 and TRBJ1-4, with 7 nucleotides matching TRBD1. Germline V gene sequence: CDR1 MGHDK, CDR2 SYGVNS. V was pared by 1 base and J by 8 bases, with 4 bases of the junction left unmatched. The CDR3 runs to 14 residues. This CDR3 reads CASSESGGGEKLFF. DNA of the CDR3: TGTGCCAGCAGTGAATCAGGGGGTGGAGAAAAACTGTTTTTT.

This clonotype was seen repeatedly, ten times or more. The chain has TRBV5-6 and TRBJ1-5, with a tentative D call TRBD1 (5 bases). V was clipped by 4 bases and J by 0 bases, with 8 bases between them. In germline, CDR1 is SGHDT, CDR2 YYEEEE. CDR3 length: 14 amino acids. CDR3 residues: CASSHDSSNQPQHF. In DNA, the CDR3 is TGTGCCAGCAGCCACGACAGTAGCAATCAGCCCCAGCATTTT.

This clonotype has a count of ten or more. V usage is TRBV3-1 and J usage is TRBJ2-7; the D gene is possibly TRBD2 (6 bases). This CDR3 has 14 residues. Between the trimmed V and J ends, which lost 4 bases and 7 bases, there was a span of 17 bases. CDR1 and CDR2 from the germline V gene are LGHDT and YNNKEL (reference sequence). The CDR3 is CASSLPTSSGEQYF. In DNA, the CDR3 is TGTGCCAGCAGCCTTCCGACTAGTTCGGGGGAGCAGTACTTC.

This clonotype was seen at least ten times. The V and J genes are TRBV20-1 and TRBJ1-6; D uncertain. V lost 3 bases and J 0 bases, leaving 9 bases between the germline ends. This CDR3 region has 15 residues. Germline V gives CDR1 DFQATT, CDR2 SNEGSKA (reference sequence). The chain's CDR3 is CSASARRSYNSPLHF. CDR3 in DNA: TGCAGTGCTAGCGCCAGGCGCTCCTATAATTCACCCCTCCACTTT.

This clonotype was observed many times. The V gene is TRBV18, the J gene TRBJ2-3; 7 bases map to TRBD1. V trimming: 3 bases; J trimming: 3 bases; junction bases outside the gene matches: 0. From germline, CDR1 is KGHSH and CDR2 LQKENI. CDR3 length: 13 amino acids. CDR3 DNA: TGTGCCAGCTCACCGGGACAGACAGATACGCAGTATTTT. This encodes CASSPGQTDTQYF. Filled out from reference TRBV18 and TRBJ2-3, the complete variable domain reads NAGVMQNPRHLVRRRGQEARLRCSPMKGHSHVYWYRQLPEEGLKFMVYLQKENIIDESGMPKERFSAEFPKEGPSILRIQQVVRGDSAAYFCASSPGQTDTQYFGPGTRLTVL.

This sequence joins TRBV2 and TRBJ1-2, with 12 positions matching TRBD1. Germline trimming cut 0 bases from V and 1 base from J; bases unmatched to any gene: 12. This CDR3 has 20 amino acids. Germline-derived CDR1 and CDR2 are SNHLY and FYNNEI. The CDR3 reads CASSEARVGTGGRYNYGYTF. CDR3 sequence (DNA): TGTGCCAGCAGTGAAGCTCGCGTAGGGACAGGGGGCCGTTATAACTATGGCTACACCTTC.

A few counts support this clonotype. The chain uses TRBV2 and TRBJ2-7, with 11 bases aligning to TRBD1. Trimming at V came to 10 bases and at J to 2 bases, leaving 7 bases not matched to a gene. Germline loops: CDR1 SNHLY, CDR2 FYNNEI. The CDR3 sequence is 14 residues long. CDR3 amino acids: CANQEDRGPYEQYF. CDR3 sequence (DNA): TGTGCCAACCAGGAGGACAGGGGGCCCTACGAGCAGTACTTC.

The rearrangement uses TRBV12-3 or TRBV12-4 and TRBJ2-1; either TRBD1 or TRBD2 may fit D (5 bases each). Trimming removed 5 bases at V and 0 bases at J, with 17 bases between. The CDR3 length is 17 residues. The CDR3 region is CASSPWDLRSSYNEQFF. In nucleotides, the CDR3 is TGTGCCAGCAGTCCCTGGGACCTGCGGAGCTCCTACAATGAGCAGTTCTTC.

The rearrangement uses TRBV6-5 and TRBJ2-7; D possibly corresponds to TRBD1 (6 bases). This CDR3 has 14 amino acids. The germline V and J ends were trimmed by 0 bases and 4 bases, with 10 bases remaining between them. Germline lookup yields CDR1 MNHEY and CDR2 SVGAGI. The CDR3: CASSYSVTGYEQYF. The CDR3 bases are TGTGCCAGCAGTTACTCGGTCACAGGGTACGAGCAGTACTTC.

This chain links TRBV12-3 or TRBV12-4 with TRBJ2-7, with D possibly TRBD2 on 5 matching bases. Deletions cut 5 bases from V and 2 bases from J, with 13 bases between. The CDR3 is made up of 14 amino acids. The CDR3 DNA reads as TGTGCCAGCAGTATCGGACTGCTCACCTACGAGCAGTACTTC. It specifies CASSIGLLTYEQYF.

This clonotype was found many times. The chain uses TRBV28 and TRBJ1-5; D gene unclear. Germline CDR1 is MDHEN and CDR2 is SYDVKM. The CDR3 runs 15 residues. Trimming stripped 5 bases from V and 9 bases from J, with 20 bases between. The CDR3 bases are TGTGCCAGCAGTCCACGACATAGAGGTGGGTGGCCCCAGCATTTT. Its protein is CASSPRHRGGWPQHF. The variable domain in full, completed from reference TRBV28 and TRBJ1-5, reads DVKVTQSSRYLVKRTGEKVFLECVQDMDHENMFWYRQDPGLGLRLIYFSYDVKMKEKGDIPEGYSVSREKKERFSLILESASTNQTSMYLCASSPRHRGGWPQHFGDGTRLSIL.

This clonotype was observed many times. This sequence joins TRBV30 and TRBJ1-1, with no clear D. V was shortened by 4 bases and J by 4 bases, with 7 bases between the two germline ends. Germline-derived CDR1 and CDR2 are GTSNPN and SVGIG (reference sequence). There are 11 residues in the CDR3. In DNA form, the CDR3 reads TGTGCCTGGACCGCCAGCACTGAAGCTTTCTTT. Translating gives CAWTASTEAFF.

This clonotype appeared many times. The rearrangement joins TRBV20-1 to TRBJ2-2, with TRBD1 identical over 9 bases. The CDR3 has 16 residues. Germline CDR1 reads DFQATT; CDR2 reads SNEGSKA (reference sequence). J was trimmed by 1 base and V by 4 bases; bases with no gene match: 7. This chain's CDR3 is CSANHRGQMNTGELFF. CDR3 sequence (DNA): TGCAGTGCTAACCACAGGGGGCAGATGAACACCGGGGAGCTGTTTTTT.

This clonotype was observed at least ten times. CDR3 residues: CASLTSGGAPSSEQFF. The CDR3 DNA reads TGTGCCAGTCTGACCTCGGGGGGGGCCCCCTCAAGTGAGCAGTTCTTC. The chain has TRBV12-3 or TRBV12-4 and TRBJ2-1; 8 bases map to TRBD2. V was pared by 9 bases and J by 9 bases, with 19 bases of the junction left unmatched. The CDR3 length is 16 residues.

This clonotype was detected many times. The genes are TRBV6-4 and TRBJ2-4; D ambiguous. The CDR3 spans 13 residues. The V gene's germline CDR1 is MRHNA and CDR2 SNTAGT. The V end lost 6 bases, the J end lost 0 bases, and 6 bases lay between the germline ends. CDR3 region: CASRASAKNIQYF. CDR3 DNA sequence: TGTGCCAGCAGGGCTTCAGCCAAAAACATTCAGTACTTC.